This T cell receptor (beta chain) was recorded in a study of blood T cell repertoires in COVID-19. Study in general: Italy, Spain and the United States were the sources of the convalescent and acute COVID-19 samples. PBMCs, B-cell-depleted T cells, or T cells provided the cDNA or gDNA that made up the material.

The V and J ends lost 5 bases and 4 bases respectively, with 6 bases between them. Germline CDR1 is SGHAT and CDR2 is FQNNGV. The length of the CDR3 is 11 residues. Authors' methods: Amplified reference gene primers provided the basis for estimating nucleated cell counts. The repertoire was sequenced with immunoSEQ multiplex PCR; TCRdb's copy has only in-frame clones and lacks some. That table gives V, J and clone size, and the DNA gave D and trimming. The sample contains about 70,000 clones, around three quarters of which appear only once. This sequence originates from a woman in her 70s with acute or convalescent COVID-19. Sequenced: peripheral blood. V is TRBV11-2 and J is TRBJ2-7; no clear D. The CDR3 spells CASSLLYEQYF. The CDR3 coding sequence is TGTGCCAGCAGCCTCCTTTACGAGCAGTACTTC.